This TCR beta chain was retrieved from a study of blood T cell repertoires in COVID-19. Study overall: Samples representing acute and convalescent COVID-19 were sourced from the United States, Italy and Spain. PBMCs, B-cell-depleted T cells, or T cells were the source of the cDNA or gDNA that made up the material.

This clone has a single count. Trimming removed 1 base from V and 1 base from J; junction bases left unmatched: 3. This CDR3 has 15 residues. The germline V gene encodes CDR1 MNHNS and CDR2 SASEGT. Study processing details: Cell counts per sample came from amplifying reference gene primers. Produced via immunoSEQ multiplex PCR; TCRdb's table is partial and in-frame only. The DNA gave D and trimming, while V, J and clone size come from that table. The profile shows 100,000 or so clones, about four fifths of them singletons. V usage is TRBV6-1 and J usage is TRBJ2-7, with TRBD1 matching 8 bases. This TCR was recovered from a human donor in a cohort sampled during active COVID-19. The sample consisted of peripheral blood. The CDR3 protein is CASSEGQGASYEQYF. CDR3 nucleotide sequence: TGTGCCAGCAGTGAAGGGCAGGGGGCATCCTACGAGCAGTACTTC.